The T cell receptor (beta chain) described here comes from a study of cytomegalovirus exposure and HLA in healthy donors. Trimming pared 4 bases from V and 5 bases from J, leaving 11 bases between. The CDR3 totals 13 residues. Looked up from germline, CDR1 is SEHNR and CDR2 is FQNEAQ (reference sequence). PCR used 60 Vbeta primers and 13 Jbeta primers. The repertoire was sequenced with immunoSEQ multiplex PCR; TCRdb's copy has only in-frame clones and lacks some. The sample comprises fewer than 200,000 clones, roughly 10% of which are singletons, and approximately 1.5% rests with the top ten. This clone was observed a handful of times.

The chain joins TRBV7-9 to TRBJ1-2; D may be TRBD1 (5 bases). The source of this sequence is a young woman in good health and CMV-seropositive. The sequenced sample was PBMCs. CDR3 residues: CASSYGGDYGYTF. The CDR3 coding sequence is TGTGCCAGCAGCTATGGGGGGGATTATGGCTACACCTTC.